Following are 31 T cell receptor beta chains from one sample sequenced in a study of response to subunit inactivated influenza vaccine. TCRdb fed the RT-PCR reads into MiXCR, producing one record per CDR3 protein. There are some 800,000 distinct CDR3 sequences in the sample; 21% occur only once, and about 9.4% lies in the top ten. The source material was PBMCs from blood, sampled around 5 days after vaccination. The source of these receptors is a man aged 50 to 60 who received an inactivated influenza vaccine.

This clonotype appeared a single time. The chain has TRBV29-1 and TRBJ1-2; maybe TRBD1 (5 bases). The CDR3 loop spans 16 amino acids. CDR1 and CDR2 (germline): SQVTM, ANQGSEA. V was cut by 6 bases and J by 3 bases, with 23 bases left in between. The CDR3 nucleotides are TGCAGCGTGAGCTCGGGACCCAGGGCCATGTACTATGGCTACACCTTC. This translates into CSVSSGPRAMYYGYTF.

This clonotype was detected a few times. This chain joins TRBV20-1 and TRBJ2-1; D gene ambiguous. V gave up 0 bases and J gave up 3 bases, with 12 bases separating them. Germline CDR1 reads DFQATT; CDR2 reads SNEGSKA (reference sequence). The CDR3 is made up of 15 amino acids. The CDR3 sequence is CSARDVLSIYNEQFF. In DNA form, the CDR3 reads TGCAGTGCTAGAGATGTTCTGAGCATCTACAATGAGCAGTTCTTC.

The chain uses TRBV29-1 and TRBJ2-3; D ambiguous. The CDR3 runs to 11 residues. Trimming removed 7 bases at V and 6 bases at J, with 11 bases between. Germline CDR1 is SQVTM and CDR2 is ANQGSEA. The CDR3 here is CSATTRDTQYF. CDR3 in DNA: TGCAGCGCCACGACCCGGGATACGCAGTATTTT.

The rearrangement uses TRBV11-2 and TRBJ2-2; D unclear. V lost 5 bases and J 6 bases, leaving 13 bases between the germline ends. The CDR3 extends over 14 amino acids. The germline CDR1 and CDR2 sequences are SGHAT and FQNNGV. The chain's CDR3 is CASSPRTAAGELFF. CDR3 DNA sequence: TGTGCCAGCAGCCCGCGGACGGCCGCCGGGGAGCTGTTTTTT.

This clonotype has just a few counts. A much larger clone is a single base away; this may be a read error. The genes are TRBV20-1 and TRBJ2-3; D uncertain. V was cut by 2 bases and J by 2 bases, with 2 bases left in between. Germline V gene lookup returns CDR1 DFQATT and CDR2 SNEGSKA (reference sequence). There are 11 residues in the CDR3. CDR3: CSARYTDTQYF. DNA for the CDR3: TGCAGTGCTAGATACACAGATACGCAGTATTTT.

The chain couples TRBV7-2 to TRBJ2-1, with D tentatively TRBD1 or TRBD2 (6 bases each). With 5 bases removed from V and 15 bases from J, the gap between germline ends came to 17 bases. This CDR3 is 12 amino acids long. Germline V gene lookup returns CDR1 SGHTA and CDR2 FQGNSA. CDR3 coding DNA: TGTGCCAGCAGCGCATCAGGGGAGGTGTGGTTCTTC. Protein product: CASSASGEVWFF.

The sample holds a few counts of this clonotype. This rearrangement joins TRBV10-3 to TRBJ2-1; D might be TRBD1 or TRBD2, each matching 5 bases. From germline, CDR1 is ENHRY and CDR2 SYGVKD. The CDR3 length is 14 residues. V lost 3 bases, J lost 10 bases, and 16 bases lay in between. DNA for the CDR3: TGTGCCATCAGTGATAATCGTGAGGGGTACGAGCAGTTCTTC. Protein: CAISDNREGYEQFF.

The sample holds a few counts of this clonotype. V and J are TRBV20-1 and TRBJ2-1; D gene unclear. This CDR3 is 12 amino acids long. Trimming took 1 base from V and 6 from J, leaving 7 bases between them. The germline CDR1 and CDR2 sequences are DFQATT and SNEGSKA (reference sequence). Written as DNA, the CDR3 is TGCAGTGCTAGAGCTGGGGTCAATGAGCAGTTCTTC. The encoded protein is CSARAGVNEQFF.

This chain links TRBV28 with TRBJ2-1, with 11 bases aligning to TRBD2. The ends lost 1 base at V and 9 bases at J; junction bases unmatched: 5. The germline V gene encodes CDR1 MDHEN and CDR2 SYDVKM. The CDR3 totals 15 residues. CDR3 region: CASSLLLAGAIEQFF. DNA of the CDR3: TGTGCCAGCAGTTTATTACTAGCGGGAGCGATTGAGCAGTTCTTC.

This sequence joins TRBV4-2 and TRBJ2-1, with D possibly matching TRBD2 (5 bases). This CDR3 is 13 amino acids long. The V end lost 2 bases, the J end lost 6 bases, and 8 bases lay between the germline ends. The germline CDR1 and CDR2 sequences are LGHNA and YNFKEQ. The CDR3 DNA is TGTGCCAGCAGCCAAACGGACTTCAATGAGCAGTTCTTC. The encoded protein is CASSQTDFNEQFF.

This clonotype was detected a few times. The chain has TRBV18 and TRBJ1-2; TRBD1 matches at 8 bases. The germline V gene encodes CDR1 KGHSH and CDR2 LQKENI. The CDR3 covers 15 residues. Losses at the gene ends were 3 bases for V and 4 bases for J; bases not matched to a gene: 7. CDR3 amino acids: CASSPSGQGAYGYTF. The CDR3, as DNA: TGTGCCAGCTCACCTTCTGGACAGGGTGCCTATGGCTACACCTTC.

The chain has TRBV6-1 and TRBJ2-5, with a tentative D call TRBD2 (6 bases). Trimming removed 7 bases from V and 5 bases from J, with 20 bases in between. This CDR3 is built from 15 residues. The germline V gene encodes CDR1 MNHNS and CDR2 SASEGT. CDR3: CASTSEGLQVETQYF. CDR3 DNA sequence: TGTGCCAGCACCTCTGAGGGACTCCAAGTTGAGACCCAGTACTTC.

This sequence joins TRBV12-3 or TRBV12-4 and TRBJ2-5; 11 nucleotides align to TRBD1. V trimming: 6 bases; J trimming: 2 bases; junction bases outside the gene matches: 8. This CDR3 has 16 amino acids. The CDR3 loop is CASRGQGGNRQETQYF. The CDR3, as DNA: TGTGCCAGCAGGGGACAGGGGGGGAACCGACAAGAGACCCAGTACTTC.

A few counts support this clonotype. This chain connects TRBV5-1 to TRBJ2-7; TRBD2 matches 13 bases. Trimming took 3 bases from V and 1 from J; bases not matched to a gene: 7. The germline V gene has CDR1 SGHRS and CDR2 YFSETQ. The CDR3 consists of 17 residues. Here the CDR3 reads CASSYGLAGAQSYEQYF. The DNA for the CDR3 is TGCGCCAGCAGCTACGGACTAGCGGGGGCCCAATCCTACGAGCAGTACTTC.

This clonotype turned up a few times. This chain uses TRBV6-5 with TRBJ2-5, with 8 bases that match TRBD1. CDR3 length: 14 amino acids. Germline-derived CDR1 and CDR2 are MNHEY and SVGAGI. With 0 bases clipped from V and 5 bases from J, the junction kept 2 bases outside the gene matches. The CDR3 sequence: CASSYSDRGETQYF. Here the CDR3 DNA reads TGTGCCAGCAGTTACTCCGACAGGGGTGAGACCCAGTACTTC.

The CDR3 DNA reads TGTGCCACCAGTCCCCGCGAGGGGGATGAGCAGTTCTTC. As protein: CATSPREGDEQFF. The chain joins TRBV24-1 to TRBJ2-1; D perhaps matches TRBD1 (6 bases). This CDR3 spans 13 amino acids. Germline V lookup: CDR1 KGHDR, CDR2 SFDVKD. Between the trimmed V and J ends, which lost 6 bases and 8 bases, there was a span of 13 bases.

Only one count was recorded for this clonotype. The CDR3, as DNA: TGTGCCAGCAGCGACGCTATAAACCCCGGGTCCTACTCCTACGAGCAGTACTTC. It yields the protein CASSDAINPGSYSYEQYF. V usage is TRBV11-1 and J usage is TRBJ2-7, with no clear D. Per the germline V gene, CDR1 is SGHAT and CDR2 is FQDESV (reference sequence). The CDR3 consists of 18 residues. The V gene lost 5 bases and the J gene lost 0 bases, with 23 bases spanning the gap.

The chain recombines TRBV24-1 with TRBJ2-1; TRBD2 might be the D (6 bases). Looked up from germline, CDR1 is KGHDR and CDR2 is SFDVKD. The CDR3 extends over 16 amino acids. V gave up 4 bases and J gave up 3 bases, with 15 bases separating them. The DNA for the CDR3 is TGTGCCACCAGTGACCCCCGGGACGGGGGCTACAATGAGCAGTTCTTC. Translating gives CATSDPRDGGYNEQFF.

Ten or more counts support this clonotype. This rearrangement joins TRBV12-3 or TRBV12-4 to TRBJ1-2; possible D gene TRBD1, 6 bases. V lost 6 bases, J lost 5 bases, and 10 bases lay in between. The CDR3 has 12 amino acids. Here the CDR3 DNA reads TGTGCCAGCAGCGAGGACAGTTATGGCTACACCTTC. It encodes CASSEDSYGYTF.

The V call is TRBV6-2 or TRBV6-3, the J call TRBJ2-1; the match to TRBD1 covers 9 bases. This CDR3 comprises 17 residues. V lost 6 bases and J lost 8; bases outside the gene matches: 17. Germline V gives CDR1 MNHEY, CDR2 SVGEGT. CDR3 nucleotide sequence: TGTGCCAGCAGCTACACTCATTTGCTAACAGGGGGCCATGAGCAGTTCTTC. The encoded protein is CASSYTHLLTGGHEQFF.

This clonotype showed up many times. The V and J genes are TRBV12-3 or TRBV12-4 and TRBJ1-5; 10 bases agree with TRBD1. The CDR3 extends over 16 amino acids. The ends lost 0 bases at V and 4 bases at J; junction bases unmatched: 3. CDR3 DNA sequence: TGTGCCAGCAGTTTAGCGCGGGACAGGGGTAATCAGCCCCAGCATTTT. The encoded protein is CASSLARDRGNQPQHF.

This clonotype was found once. The CDR3 spells CAWSEGSAANEKLFF. The CDR3 nucleotides read TGTGCCTGGAGTGAGGGAAGCGCGGCTAATGAAAAACTGTTTTTT. The chain is built from TRBV30 and TRBJ1-4; D not resolved. Trimming removed 1 base at V and 3 bases at J, with 12 bases between. CDR1 is GTSNPN and CDR2 is SVGIG in the germline V gene (reference sequence). The CDR3 has 15 residues.

This clonotype has only a few counts. This chain connects TRBV7-2 to TRBJ2-3; TRBD2 matches 10 bases. V lost 5 bases to trimming and J lost 5 bases; unmatched junction nucleotides: 10. Germline V gene data show CDR1 as SGHTA and CDR2 as FQGNSA. This CDR3 contains 16 residues. The CDR3 reads CASSRLAGGGVDTQYF. CDR3 coding DNA: TGTGCCAGCAGCCGCTTAGCGGGAGGAGGAGTAGATACGCAGTATTTT.

This clonotype was recorded a few times. This rearrangement joins TRBV7-9 to TRBJ2-1; D is ambiguous. V lost 0 bases and J 6 bases, leaving 12 bases between the germline ends. CDR1 and CDR2 from the germline V gene are SEHNR and FQNEAQ (reference sequence). This CDR3 comprises 15 residues. This CDR3 is CASSLALIVFNEQFF. CDR3 bases: TGTGCCAGCAGCTTAGCGCTAATTGTATTCAATGAGCAGTTCTTC.

This clonotype showed up just a few times. The chain recombines TRBV5-5 with TRBJ2-7; D remains ambiguous. Per germline, CDR1 SGHKS and CDR2 YYEKEE (reference sequence). CDR3 length: 18 amino acids. Trimming left V 1 base short and J 0 bases short, with 20 bases between. In DNA form, the CDR3 reads TGTGCCAGCAGCTTGACACTTATTCAAGAGGCTAGCTCCTACGAGCAGTACTTC. Translating it yields CASSLTLIQEASSYEQYF.

This clonotype was counted a few times. The chain uses TRBV29-1 and TRBJ2-5, with 8 positions matching TRBD1. Trimming cost V 6 bases and J 1 base; bases outside gene matches: 7. Germline V lookup: CDR1 SQVTM, CDR2 ANQGSEA. The CDR3 runs 14 residues. The CDR3 reads CSVQGVVRQETQYF. CDR3 coding DNA: TGCAGCGTACAGGGGGTAGTTCGCCAAGAGACCCAGTACTTC. Complete variable domain (other parts from reference TRBV29-1 and TRBJ2-5): SAVISQKPSRDICQRGTSLTIQCQVDSQVTMMFWYRQQPGQSLTLIATANQGSEATYESGFVIDKFPISRPNLTFSTLTVSNMSPEDSSIYLCSVQGVVRQETQYFGPGTRLLVL.

The V and J genes are TRBV30 and TRBJ2-5; D unresolved. Germline V gene data show CDR1 as GTSNPN and CDR2 as SVGIG (reference sequence). The CDR3 spans 14 residues. Trimming took off 3 bases at V and 2 bases at J, with 13 bases between the two ends. The DNA of the CDR3 is TGTGCCTGGAGCCGAGACACTATGCAAGAGACCCAGTACTTC. It codes for CAWSRDTMQETQYF.

There are a few counts of this clonotype. The chain uses TRBV6-1 and TRBJ1-2, with 10 nucleotides matching TRBD1. This CDR3 is built from 17 residues. Trimming took 6 bases from V and 4 from J; bases not matched to a gene: 14. Germline CDR1 and CDR2: MNHNS and SASEGT. The CDR3 here is CASRLRDRGSRGYGYTF. The CDR3 nucleotides read TGTGCCAGCAGGCTCCGGGACAGGGGCTCCCGAGGCTATGGCTACACCTTC.

The chain links TRBV5-1 to TRBJ1-4; 8 positions agree with TRBD1. The germline CDR1 and CDR2 sequences are SGHRS and YFSETQ. V gave up 2 bases and J gave up 8 bases; unmatched junction bases: 2. This CDR3 region has 13 residues. For the CDR3, the DNA is TGCGCCAGCAGCTTCCGGACAGGGGAAAAACTGTTTTTT. Translating it yields CASSFRTGEKLFF.

In its sample, this clonotype was seen a few times. The chain employs TRBV20-1 and TRBJ2-3, with 8 bases aligning to TRBD2. The CDR3 is 16 amino acids. Losses at the gene ends were 3 bases for V and 1 base for J; bases not matched to a gene: 9. Per the germline V gene, CDR1 is DFQATT and CDR2 is SNEGSKA (reference sequence). The CDR3 region is CSASPGRAGGTDTQYF. The DNA for the CDR3 is TGCAGTGCTAGTCCGGGAAGAGCGGGGGGCACAGATACGCAGTATTTT.

J is TRBJ2-7 and V is TRBV20-1; 9 nucleotides agree with TRBD2. The CDR3 has 15 residues. V gave up 0 bases and J gave up 4 bases; unmatched junction bases: 7. The V gene's germline CDR1 is DFQATT and CDR2 SNEGSKA (reference sequence). CDR3 sequence reads: CSARDRVSGGYEQYF. CDR3 sequence (DNA): TGCAGTGCTAGAGATCGGGTTAGCGGGGGTTACGAGCAGTACTTC.